The rows below give T cell receptor beta chains drawn from one sample of a study of blood T cell repertoires in COVID-19. Data came from immunoSEQ multiplex PCR; TCRdb stores just in-frame clones and leaves some out. This repertoire shows 300,000 to 350,000 clones, 70% to 90% found once; its top ten account for about 4%. The sample comprised PBMCs or T cells enriched from blood (not recorded which). The receptors were gathered from a woman between 40 and 55 years old with acute COVID-19. Both conserved end residues are part of each CDR3. Fields, in order: clone size, J gene, V gene, D gene, CDR3 protein, CDR3 DNA. A D gene is named only where the DNA matches it firmly. Only some rows state a clone size, as once, few, many or a class for expanded clones.

clone size: NA; J gene: TRBJ2-7; V gene: TRBV4-2; D gene: NA; CDR3 protein: CASSQEDRGSSYEQYF; CDR3 DNA: TGTGCCAGCAGCCAAGAAGATAGGGGGAGCTCCTACGAGCAGTACTTC
clone size: NA; J gene: TRBJ1-4; V gene: TRBV21-1; D gene: NA; CDR3 protein: CASSRAKGSNEKLFF; CDR3 DNA: TGTGCCAGCAGCCGAGCAAAGGGGTCTAATGAAAAACTGTTTTTT
clone size: NA; J gene: TRBJ1-5; V gene: TRBV28; D gene: NA; CDR3 protein: CASSFEHFNQPQHF; CDR3 DNA: TGTGCCAGCAGTTTCGAACATTTTAATCAGCCCCAGCATTTT
clone size: NA; J gene: TRBJ2-7; V gene: TRBV6-5; D gene: NA; CDR3 protein: CASSRTFSLNEQYF; CDR3 DNA: TGTGCCAGCAGCCGAACATTTTCTTTGAACGAGCAGTACTTC
clone size: once; J gene: TRBJ1-2; V gene: TRBV13; D gene: NA; CDR3 protein: CASSLDSLGGGHGYTF; CDR3 DNA: TGTGCCAGCAGCTTAGATTCCCTTGGGGGGGGACATGGCTACACCTTC
clone size: NA; J gene: TRBJ2-3; V gene: TRBV5-1; D gene: NA; CDR3 protein: CASREEASTDTQYF; CDR3 DNA: TGCGCCAGCAGAGAGGAGGCTAGCACAGATACGCAGTATTTT
clone size: NA; J gene: TRBJ1-5; V gene: TRBV15; D gene: TRBD1; CDR3 protein: CATSSGTASNQPQHF; CDR3 DNA: TGTGCCACCAGCAGCGGGACAGCTAGCAATCAGCCCCAGCATTTT
clone size: NA; J gene: TRBJ1-3; V gene: TRBV29-1; D gene: NA; CDR3 protein: CSVGLQASVGNTIYF; CDR3 DNA: TGCAGCGTGGGGCTTCAAGCGTCGGTGGGAAACACCATATATTTT
clone size: NA; J gene: TRBJ2-7; V gene: TRBV4-1; D gene: TRBD2; CDR3 protein: CASSQDTQRGTSYEQYF; CDR3 DNA: TGCGCCAGCAGCCAAGATACCCAGCGGGGGACCTCCTACGAGCAGTACTTC
clone size: NA; J gene: TRBJ2-3; V gene: TRBV7-2; D gene: NA; CDR3 protein: CASSLEVVGTITDTQYF; CDR3 DNA: TGTGCCAGCAGCTTGGAGGTTGTGGGAACTATCACAGATACGCAGTATTTT
clone size: few; J gene: TRBJ2-6; V gene: TRBV7-9; D gene: TRBD1; CDR3 protein: CASSFGQGAANVLTF; CDR3 DNA: TGTGCCAGCAGCTTTGGGCAGGGGGCGGCCAACGTCCTGACTTTC
clone size: NA; J gene: TRBJ2-5; V gene: TRBV5-1; D gene: NA; CDR3 protein: CASSRDLQETQYF; CDR3 DNA: TGCGCCAGCAGTAGAGACTTGCAAGAGACCCAGTACTTC
clone size: few; J gene: TRBJ1-2; V gene: TRBV28; D gene: NA; CDR3 protein: CASSFNLDIVSGVSNYGYTF; CDR3 DNA: TGTGCCAGCAGTTTTAATCTTGACATCGTATCGGGAGTTTCTAACTATGGCTACACCTTC
clone size: NA; J gene: TRBJ2-7; V gene: TRBV7-3; D gene: TRBD1; CDR3 protein: CASSSLGTETYEQYF; CDR3 DNA: TGTGCCAGCAGTTCCCTCGGGACAGAGACCTACGAGCAGTACTTC
clone size: NA; J gene: TRBJ2-7; V gene: TRBV24-1; D gene: TRBD1; CDR3 protein: CATSAGDRGPREQYF; CDR3 DNA: TGTGCCACCAGTGCTGGGGACAGGGGGCCACGCGAGCAGTACTTC
clone size: NA; J gene: TRBJ2-2; V gene: TRBV23-1; D gene: TRBD1; CDR3 protein: CASSQEGDRGLYTGELFF; CDR3 DNA: TGCGCCAGCAGTCAGGAGGGGGACAGGGGATTGTACACCGGGGAGCTGTTTTTT
clone size: NA; J gene: TRBJ1-2; V gene: TRBV10-3; D gene: NA; CDR3 protein: CAISEMKSGMGTPVNYGYTF; CDR3 DNA: TGTGCCATCAGTGAGATGAAATCGGGGATGGGGACACCAGTCAACTATGGCTACACCTTC
clone size: NA; J gene: TRBJ1-6; V gene: TRBV6-2/TRBV6-3; D gene: NA; CDR3 protein: CASSYGGSGNSPLHF; CDR3 DNA: TGTGCCAGCAGTTACGGAGGTTCGGGGAATTCACCCCTCCACTTT
clone size: NA; J gene: TRBJ2-3; V gene: TRBV5-6; D gene: NA; CDR3 protein: CASSSLRGDTQYF; CDR3 DNA: TGTGCCAGCAGCTCCCTCCGGGGGGATACGCAGTATTTT
clone size: once; J gene: TRBJ1-2; V gene: TRBV5-4; D gene: TRBD1; CDR3 protein: CASNLGQGAQGGSDGYTF; CDR3 DNA: TGTGCCAGCAACTTGGGACAGGGGGCGCAAGGCGGATCAGATGGCTACACCTTC
clone size: NA; J gene: TRBJ1-2; V gene: TRBV18; D gene: NA; CDR3 protein: CASSQDRLNYGYTF; CDR3 DNA: TGTGCCAGCTCACAAGACAGGCTTAACTATGGCTACACCTTC
clone size: NA; J gene: TRBJ2-5; V gene: TRBV23-1; D gene: TRBD2; CDR3 protein: CASSPLASGMETQYF; CDR3 DNA: TGCGCCAGCAGCCCCCTGGCTAGCGGGATGGAGACCCAGTACTTC
clone size: NA; J gene: TRBJ2-7; V gene: TRBV6-2/TRBV6-3; D gene: TRBD1; CDR3 protein: CASSTGQENEQYF; CDR3 DNA: TGTGCCAGCAGTACGGGACAGGAGAACGAGCAGTACTTC
clone size: NA; J gene: TRBJ1-5; V gene: TRBV5-6; D gene: NA; CDR3 protein: CASSWGLNSNQPQHF; CDR3 DNA: TGTGCCAGCAGCTGGGGACTTAATAGCAATCAGCCCCAGCATTTT
clone size: NA; J gene: TRBJ1-4; V gene: TRBV19; D gene: NA; CDR3 protein: CASSFQGGREKLFF; CDR3 DNA: TGTGCCAGTAGTTTTCAGGGCGGTCGTGAAAAACTGTTTTTT
clone size: NA; J gene: TRBJ2-7; V gene: TRBV7-2; D gene: NA; CDR3 protein: CASSYGQSYEQYF; CDR3 DNA: TGTGCCAGCAGCTACGGACAGTCCTACGAGCAGTACTTC
clone size: NA; J gene: TRBJ2-5; V gene: TRBV3-1/TRBV3-2; D gene: NA; CDR3 protein: CASNFGGRETQYF; CDR3 DNA: TGTGCCAGCAACTTCGGAGGGAGGGAGACCCAGTACTTC
clone size: NA; J gene: TRBJ2-2; V gene: TRBV9; D gene: TRBD2; CDR3 protein: CASSVEGSGRTGELFF; CDR3 DNA: TGTGCCAGCAGCGTAGAGGGTAGCGGGAGGACCGGGGAGCTGTTTTTT
clone size: NA; J gene: TRBJ1-4; V gene: TRBV29-1; D gene: TRBD1; CDR3 protein: CSVSEGASNEKLFF; CDR3 DNA: TGCAGCGTCTCCGAGGGGGCTTCTAATGAAAAACTGTTTTTT
clone size: NA; J gene: TRBJ2-5; V gene: TRBV7-3; D gene: NA; CDR3 protein: CASSLGGGSLAQYF; CDR3 DNA: TGTGCCAGCAGCTTAGGGGGCGGGAGCTTGGCCCAGTACTTC
clone size: NA; J gene: TRBJ1-6; V gene: TRBV5-1; D gene: TRBD1; CDR3 protein: CASSWGQGANSPLHF; CDR3 DNA: TGCGCCAGCAGCTGGGGACAGGGGGCCAATTCACCCCTCCACTTT
clone size: NA; J gene: TRBJ1-2; V gene: TRBV2; D gene: TRBD1; CDR3 protein: CASSSGQGAHGYTF; CDR3 DNA: TGTGCCAGCAGTAGCGGACAGGGGGCCCATGGCTACACCTTC
clone size: NA; J gene: TRBJ1-2; V gene: TRBV6-1; D gene: TRBD1; CDR3 protein: CASSEDRGTLNYGYTF; CDR3 DNA: TGTGCCAGCAGTGAAGACAGGGGAACACTTAACTATGGCTACACCTTC
clone size: NA; J gene: TRBJ2-1; V gene: TRBV24-1; D gene: NA; CDR3 protein: CATSSTSASYNEQFF; CDR3 DNA: TGTGCCACCAGTTCCACTAGTGCTAGCTACAATGAGCAGTTCTTC
clone size: NA; J gene: TRBJ2-2; V gene: TRBV5-1; D gene: TRBD2; CDR3 protein: CASSLGGLAGGYTGELFF; CDR3 DNA: TGCGCCAGCAGCTTGGGAGGACTAGCGGGGGGTTACACCGGGGAGCTGTTTTTT
clone size: NA; J gene: TRBJ2-5; V gene: TRBV4-2; D gene: TRBD2; CDR3 protein: CASSPSDWISGQQETQYF; CDR3 DNA: TGTGCCAGCAGCCCCAGCGACTGGATTAGCGGGCAACAAGAGACCCAGTACTTC
clone size: NA; J gene: TRBJ1-3; V gene: TRBV10-3; D gene: NA; CDR3 protein: CAISPSVRGNTIYF; CDR3 DNA: TGTGCCATCAGTCCCTCGGTGAGGGGAAACACCATATATTTT
clone size: NA; J gene: TRBJ2-7; V gene: TRBV7-2; D gene: TRBD1; CDR3 protein: CASSLRTGPTYEQYF; CDR3 DNA: TGTGCCAGCAGCCTCCGGACAGGTCCTACCTACGAGCAGTACTTC
clone size: NA; J gene: TRBJ1-4; V gene: TRBV18; D gene: NA; CDR3 protein: CASSPTLTGAGNEKLFF; CDR3 DNA: TGTGCCAGCTCACCGACCCTGACAGGAGCGGGGAATGAAAAACTGTTTTTT
clone size: few; J gene: TRBJ2-7; V gene: TRBV7-8; D gene: NA; CDR3 protein: CASSSRQGGYEQYF; CDR3 DNA: TGTGCCAGCAGCTCCCGCCAAGGGGGCTACGAGCAGTACTTC
clone size: NA; J gene: TRBJ2-5; V gene: TRBV28; D gene: NA; CDR3 protein: CASSMYPGVIAETQYF; CDR3 DNA: TGTGCCAGCAGTATGTACCCAGGGGTCATTGCGGAGACCCAGTACTTC
clone size: few; J gene: TRBJ1-4; V gene: TRBV4-1; D gene: NA; CDR3 protein: CASSQERLEEKLFF; CDR3 DNA: TGCGCCAGCAGCCAAGAGCGGCTCGAGGAAAAACTGTTTTTT
clone size: NA; J gene: TRBJ1-2; V gene: TRBV12-5; D gene: NA; CDR3 protein: CASGLTDSYGYTF; CDR3 DNA: TGTGCTAGTGGTTTGACCGACAGCTATGGCTACACCTTC
clone size: NA; J gene: TRBJ2-7; V gene: TRBV24-1; D gene: NA; CDR3 protein: CATSSGQGSYEQYF; CDR3 DNA: TGTGCCACCAGTTCGGGTCAGGGTTCCTACGAGCAGTACTTC
clone size: NA; J gene: TRBJ2-1; V gene: TRBV12-3/TRBV12-4; D gene: NA; CDR3 protein: CASRDYNEQFF; CDR3 DNA: TGTGCCAGCCGGGACTACAATGAGCAGTTCTTC
clone size: NA; J gene: TRBJ1-1; V gene: TRBV28; D gene: TRBD1; CDR3 protein: CASSLPGQGTEAFF; CDR3 DNA: TGTGCCAGCAGTCTACCGGGACAGGGGACTGAAGCTTTCTTT
clone size: NA; J gene: TRBJ1-2; V gene: TRBV6-4; D gene: NA; CDR3 protein: CASSDNYGETYGYTF; CDR3 DNA: TGTGCCAGCAGCGACAACTATGGGGAGACCTATGGCTACACCTTC
clone size: once; J gene: TRBJ1-4; V gene: TRBV5-4; D gene: TRBD1; CDR3 protein: CASSARDRDEKLFF; CDR3 DNA: TGTGCCAGCAGCGCCCGGGACAGGGATGAAAAACTGTTTTTT
clone size: NA; J gene: TRBJ1-3; V gene: TRBV5-5; D gene: TRBD1; CDR3 protein: CASSSGGPSGNTIYF; CDR3 DNA: TGTGCCAGCAGCTCAGGGGGCCCATCTGGAAACACCATATATTTT
clone size: NA; J gene: TRBJ1-6; V gene: TRBV19; D gene: TRBD1; CDR3 protein: CASSPLTGSNSPLHF; CDR3 DNA: TGTGCCAGTAGCCCCCTGACAGGGTCGAATTCACCCCTCCACTTT